Below, 29 T cell receptor beta chains from the same sample are listed, as sequenced in a study of blood T cell repertoires in COVID-19. TCRdb keeps only in-frame clones here, not all; method: immunoSEQ multiplex PCR. Altogether 250,000 to 300,000 clones are present, around four fifths being singletons, with the ten largest covering 5% to 6%. The sample taken for sequencing was peripheral blood. These receptors came from a man at least 80 years old with acute or convalescent COVID-19.

V is TRBV30 and J is TRBJ1-4; a possible D gene is TRBD1 (6 bases). Germline V gene lookup returns CDR1 GTSNPN and CDR2 SVGIG (reference sequence). This CDR3 spans 14 amino acids. With 5 bases removed from V and 8 bases from J, the gap between germline ends came to 18 bases. This CDR3 reads CAWSSGGLGEKLFF. The CDR3 DNA sequence: TGTGCCTGGTCAAGTGGGGGCCTGGGGGAAAAACTGTTTTTT.

The rearrangement links TRBV24-1 to TRBJ2-5; a weak D match, TRBD2 (5 bases). Germline CDR1 KGHDR, CDR2 SFDVKD. This CDR3 has 15 amino acids. Trimming left V 9 bases short and J 0 bases short, with 16 bases between. CDR3 nucleotide sequence: TGTGCCACCTCTGGGCTAGCAGACAACCAAGAGACCCAGTACTTC. Amino acids: CATSGLADNQETQYF.

The chain is built from TRBV7-2 and TRBJ2-1; TRBD1 agrees at 7 bases. From germline, CDR1 is SGHTA and CDR2 FQGNSA. Losses at the gene ends were 1 base for V and 9 bases for J; bases not matched to a gene: 6. This CDR3 has 14 amino acids. In DNA, the CDR3 is TGTGCCAGCAGCTTAGGCCTCTCAGGGGGTGAGCAGTTCTTC. Protein: CASSLGLSGGEQFF.

V gene TRBV2 combines with J gene TRBJ2-2, with D possibly matching TRBD2 (6 bases). This CDR3 region has 14 residues. Germline CDR1 SNHLY, CDR2 FYNNEI. Between the trimmed V and J ends, which lost 1 base and 5 bases, there was a span of 8 bases. The CDR3 DNA reads as TGTGCCAGCAGTGAAGTTGGGGGGACCGGGGAGCTGTTTTTT. Its translation: CASSEVGGTGELFF.

The chain has TRBV9 and TRBJ2-1, with unresolved D. Germline CDR1 is SGDLS and CDR2 is YYNGEE. The CDR3 runs to 13 residues. V was cut by 0 bases and J by 9 bases, with 10 bases left in between. CDR3 DNA sequence: TGTGCCAGCAGCGTAGGGTCCACTCTTGAGCAGTTCTTC. This gives the protein CASSVGSTLEQFF.

The sample holds one count of this clone. The gene calls are TRBV29-1 and TRBJ2-5; 7 nucleotides match TRBD1. CDR3 length equals 13 residues. Germline CDR1 and CDR2: SQVTM and ANQGSEA. With 3 bases clipped from V and 4 bases from J, the junction kept 5 bases outside the gene matches. The CDR3 DNA reads as TGCAGCGTTGATACTACAGGGGTAGAGACCCAGTACTTC. Its protein product is CSVDTTGVETQYF. Together with reference TRBV29-1 and TRBJ2-5, the CDR3 gives the full variable domain: SAVISQKPSRDICQRGTSLTIQCQVDSQVTMMFWYRQQPGQSLTLIATANQGSEATYESGFVIDKFPISRPNLTFSTLTVSNMSPEDSSIYLCSVDTTGVETQYFGPGTRLLVL.

This clone was detected only once. The rearrangement links TRBV7-3 to TRBJ2-1, with 10 bases that match TRBD2. This CDR3 region has 15 residues. From germline, CDR1 is SGHTA and CDR2 FQGTGA. Trimming at V came to 2 bases and at J to 9 bases, leaving 7 bases not matched to a gene. CDR3 coding DNA: TGTGCCAGCAGCTTATTAGCGGGAGGAAGGGGTGAGCAGTTCTTC. Translation gives CASSLLAGGRGEQFF. Complete variable domain (other parts from reference TRBV7-3 and TRBJ2-1): GAGVSQTPSNKVTEKGKYVELRCDPISGHTALYWYRQSLGQGPEFLIYFQGTGAADDSGLPNDRFFAVRPEGSVSTLKIQRTERGDSAVYLCASSLLAGGRGEQFFGPGTRLTVL.

The chain combines TRBV27 with TRBJ1-4, with TRBD1 identical over 7 bases. Looked up from germline, CDR1 is MNHEY and CDR2 is SMNVEV (reference sequence). Trimming removed 5 bases from V and 8 bases from J; junction bases left unmatched: 8. The length of the CDR3 is 14 residues. The CDR3 here is CASSQRQGSEKLFF. The DNA for the CDR3 is TGTGCCAGCAGTCAACGACAGGGCAGCGAAAAACTGTTTTTT.

The rearrangement links TRBV7-2 to TRBJ2-1; 14 bases are a match to TRBD2. The junction had 5 bases not matched to a gene; V was cut back by 1 base and J by 6 bases. The CDR3 consists of 17 residues. Germline CDR1 reads SGHTA; CDR2 reads FQGNSA. CDR3 residues: CASSLGLAGGMGNEQFF. The CDR3 bases are TGTGCCAGCAGCTTAGGACTAGCGGGGGGGATGGGCAATGAGCAGTTCTTC.

The rearrangement uses TRBV12-3 or TRBV12-4 and TRBJ2-7; 9 bases are a match to TRBD1. This CDR3 comprises 13 residues. Trimming cost V 6 bases and J 4 bases; bases outside gene matches: 4. The CDR3 DNA reads TGTGCCAGCAGCTCCGGGACAGGGTACGAGCAGTACTTC. It codes for CASSSGTGYEQYF.

This clone was detected once. In DNA, the CDR3 is TGTGCCAGCAGTGAAGCCCCAGGGCCCAATCAGCCCCAGCATTTT. This translates into CASSEAPGPNQPQHF. J is TRBJ1-5 and V is TRBV6-1, with TRBD1 as a possible D gene (5 bases). The CDR3 covers 15 residues. The V end lost 0 bases, the J end lost 3 bases, and 9 bases lay between the germline ends. Germline values: CDR1 MNHNS, CDR2 SASEGT.

J is TRBJ2-1 and V is TRBV7-9, with 11 bases identical to TRBD2. Germline V gene sequence: CDR1 SEHNR, CDR2 FQNEAQ (reference sequence). After removal of 7 bases from V and 1 base from J, the junction contained 12 bases not matched to a gene. The CDR3 has 18 amino acids. CDR3 DNA sequence: TGTGCCAGCACCATGTCCCCAGGGACTAGCGGATCCTACAATGAGCAGTTCTTC. Translating it yields CASTMSPGTSGSYNEQFF.

This clone was observed a single time. The chain has TRBV24-1 and TRBJ2-7; 8 positions agree with TRBD1. V gave up 3 bases and J gave up 5 bases; unmatched junction bases: 8. CDR3 size: 15 residues. Germline loops: CDR1 KGHDR, CDR2 SFDVKD. The CDR3 sequence is CATSDDRGSGHEQYF. CDR3 nucleotide sequence: TGTGCCACCAGTGATGACAGGGGATCAGGCCACGAGCAGTACTTC.

The chain couples TRBV20-1 to TRBJ2-7, with D perhaps TRBD2 (5 bases). Germline CDR1 and CDR2: DFQATT and SNEGSKA (reference sequence). The germline V and J ends were trimmed by 3 bases and 4 bases, with 10 bases remaining between them. The CDR3 has 12 amino acids. The CDR3 loop reads CSASEGGYEQYF. DNA of the CDR3: TGCAGTGCTAGTGAGGGCGGGTACGAGCAGTACTTC.

About this clone: Other DNA sequences of this sample code for an identical CDR3. V gene TRBV9 combines with J gene TRBJ1-1; D unresolved. V was trimmed by 0 bases and J by 0 bases, leaving 6 bases between them. The CDR3 spans 14 residues. Germline loops: CDR1 SGDLS, CDR2 YYNGEE. The CDR3 coding sequence is TGTGCCAGCAGCGTAGGAGGTATGAACACTGAAGCTTTCTTT. This codes for CASSVGGMNTEAFF.

The rearrangement uses TRBV6-2 or TRBV6-3 and TRBJ1-6; D unclear. V lost 5 bases to trimming and J lost 9 bases, with 17 bases between them. Germline lookup yields CDR1 MNHEY and CDR2 SVGEGT. This CDR3 is built from 15 residues. CDR3 DNA: TGTGCCAGCAGTGCCCACAAGGCGGTCGGTTCACCCCTCCACTTT. The encoded protein is CASSAHKAVGSPLHF.

The rearrangement joins TRBV7-2 to TRBJ1-1; maybe TRBD1 (5 bases). Trimming cost V 3 bases and J 4 bases, with 9 bases left between them. CDR1 is SGHTA, CDR2 FQGNSA, per germline. The CDR3 covers 13 residues. This CDR3 is CASSLAGFTEAFF. CDR3 coding DNA: TGTGCCAGCAGCTTGGCAGGGTTCACTGAAGCTTTCTTT.

The chain links TRBV28 to TRBJ1-4; 8 bases match TRBD1. Germline V CDR1 and CDR2: MDHEN, SYDVKM. This CDR3 comprises 14 residues. The V gene end was trimmed by 4 bases and the J gene end by 8 bases; junction bases not matched to a gene: 6. The CDR3 DNA reads as TGTGCCAGCAGTTCCGGACAGGGCCGGGAAAAACTGTTTTTT. This sequence encodes CASSSGQGREKLFF.

The V and J genes are TRBV2 and TRBJ2-7; D possibly corresponds to TRBD2 (5 bases). CDR1 SNHLY and CDR2 FYNNEI come from the germline V gene. The CDR3 totals 14 residues. The V and J ends lost 7 bases and 7 bases respectively, with 20 bases between them. This CDR3 reads CASKIDFLSGEQYF. The CDR3 DNA is TGTGCCAGCAAAATAGACTTTCTATCGGGGGAGCAGTACTTC.

This clone was detected only a few times. J is TRBJ2-5 and V is TRBV3-1 (or the pseudogene TRBV3-2), with a tentative D call TRBD1 (6 bases). Deletions cut 5 bases from V and 5 bases from J, with 21 bases between. This CDR3 spans 16 amino acids. Germline loops: CDR1 LGHDT, CDR2 YNNKEL (reference sequence). The CDR3 region is CASSSVRQGIEETQYF. Written as DNA, the CDR3 is TGTGCCAGCAGCTCGGTGCGGCAGGGGATCGAGGAGACCCAGTACTTC.

V and J are TRBV6-2 or TRBV6-3 and TRBJ2-2, with no clear D. Germline V CDR1 and CDR2: MNHEY, SVGEGT. Between the trimmed V and J ends, which lost 5 bases and 3 bases, there was a span of 10 bases. This CDR3 contains 14 residues. CDR3 nucleotide sequence: TGTGCCAGCAGTGTCCTTCGGGACACCGGGGAGCTGTTTTTT. It codes for CASSVLRDTGELFF.

The chain has TRBV2 and TRBJ1-2, with 7 bases aligning to TRBD1. This CDR3 is built from 15 residues. V lost 10 bases and J lost 2; bases outside the gene matches: 13. Germline V gives CDR1 SNHLY, CDR2 FYNNEI. The CDR3 DNA reads TGTGCCACCACAGACAGGGTTTGGGCAAACTATGGCTACACCTTC. This codes for CATTDRVWANYGYTF. The full variable domain, in which reference TRBV2 and TRBJ1-2 provide the parts outside the CDR3, is EPEVTQTPSHQVTQMGQEVILRCVPISNHLYFYWYRQILGQKVEFLVSFYNNEISEKSEIFDDQFSVERPDGSNFTLKIRSTKLEDSAMYFCATTDRVWANYGYTFGSGTRLTVV.

This clone was seen a handful of times. This chain links TRBV19 with TRBJ2-2; D perhaps matches TRBD2 (5 bases). Germline CDR1 reads LNHDA; CDR2 reads SQIVND (reference sequence). The V end lost 3 bases, the J end lost 6 bases, and 8 bases lay between the germline ends. The length of the CDR3 is 13 residues. The CDR3 reads CASSMGVAGELFF. DNA of the CDR3: TGTGCCAGTAGTATGGGAGTTGCCGGGGAGCTGTTTTTT.

J is TRBJ2-5 and V is TRBV3-1 (or the pseudogene TRBV3-2); D gene ambiguous. This CDR3 has 12 amino acids. CDR1 and CDR2 (germline): LGHDT, YNNKEL (reference sequence). The V and J ends lost 0 bases and 5 bases respectively, with 4 bases between them. CDR3 sequence: CASSQDGETQYF. DNA for the CDR3: TGTGCCAGCAGCCAAGACGGGGAGACCCAGTACTTC.

This clone is a singleton in its sample. This chain links TRBV7-9 with TRBJ1-1; 7 positions match TRBD1. With V trimmed by 5 bases and J by 2 bases, 5 bases remained unmatched. Germline CDR1 is SEHNR and CDR2 is FQNEAQ (reference sequence). CDR3 length: 14 residues. CDR3 DNA: TGTGCCAGCAGCGGAAGACAGGGAAACACTGAAGCTTTCTTT. This encodes CASSGRQGNTEAFF. Supplemented by reference TRBV7-9 and TRBJ1-1, the full variable domain reads DTGVSQNPRHKITKRGQNVTFRCDPISEHNRLYWYRQTLGQGPEFLTYFQNEAQLEKSRLLSDRFSAERPKGSFSTLEIQRTEQGDSAMYLCASSGRQGNTEAFFGQGTRLTVV.

This chain uses TRBV7-3 with TRBJ2-1, with 14 bases that match TRBD2. Germline V gene lookup returns CDR1 SGHTA and CDR2 FQGTGA. The V segment lost 5 bases and the J segment 9 bases; nucleotides outside the gene matches: 9. The CDR3 has 16 amino acids. The CDR3 bases are TGTGCCAGCAGCCCCGGGACTAGCGGGAGTTTTAGTGAGCAGTTCTTC. This sequence encodes CASSPGTSGSFSEQFF.

This clone has only a few counts. This chain connects TRBV7-2 to TRBJ1-4, with D hard to call. Trimming pared 0 bases from V and 6 bases from J, leaving 8 bases between. Germline-derived CDR1 and CDR2 are SGHTA and FQGNSA. CDR3 length: 14 amino acids. CDR3 in DNA: TGTGCCAGCAGCTTAGCCGGGTTGGATGAAAAACTGTTTTTT. Amino acids: CASSLAGLDEKLFF.

CDR3 protein: CASSQGSGGRQPQHF. DNA of the CDR3: TGTGCCAGCAGCCAAGGGAGCGGAGGGAGGCAGCCCCAGCATTTT. This chain connects TRBV3-1 (or the pseudogene TRBV3-2) to TRBJ1-5, with D unresolved. The germline gives CDR1 LGHDT, CDR2 YNNKEL (reference sequence). Trimming shortened V by 1 base and J by 7 bases, and 14 bases separated the two germline ends. The CDR3 runs 15 residues.

The chain employs TRBV5-1 and TRBJ2-2, with 7 bases aligning to TRBD1. Trimming cost V 4 bases and J 2 bases; bases outside gene matches: 2. The germline gives CDR1 SGHRS, CDR2 YFSETQ. The length of the CDR3 is 14 residues. The chain's CDR3 is CASSHRGNTGELFF. The DNA for the CDR3 is TGCGCCAGCAGCCACAGGGGAAACACCGGGGAGCTGTTTTTT. The full variable domain, with the rest looked up from reference TRBV5-1 and TRBJ2-2, is KAGVTQTPRYLIKTRGQQVTLSCSPISGHRSVSWYQQTPGQGLQFLFEYFSETQRNKGNFPGRFSGRQFSNSRSEMNVSTLELGDSALYLCASSHRGNTGELFFGEGSRLTVL.